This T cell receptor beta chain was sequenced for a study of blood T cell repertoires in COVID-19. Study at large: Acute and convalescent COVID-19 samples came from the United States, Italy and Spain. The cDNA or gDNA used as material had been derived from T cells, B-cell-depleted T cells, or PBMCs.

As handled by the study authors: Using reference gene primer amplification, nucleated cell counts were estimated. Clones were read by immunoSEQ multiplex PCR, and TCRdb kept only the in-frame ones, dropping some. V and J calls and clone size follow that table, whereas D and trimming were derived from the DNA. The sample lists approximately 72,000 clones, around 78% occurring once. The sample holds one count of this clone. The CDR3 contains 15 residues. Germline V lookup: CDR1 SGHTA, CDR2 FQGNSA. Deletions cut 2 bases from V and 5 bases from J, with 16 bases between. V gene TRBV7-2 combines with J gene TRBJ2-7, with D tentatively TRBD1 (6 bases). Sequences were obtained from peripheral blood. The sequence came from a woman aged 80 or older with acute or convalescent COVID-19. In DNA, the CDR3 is TGTGCCAGCAGCTTAAGTGTGACAGGCCCCCACGAGCAGTACTTC. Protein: CASSLSVTGPHEQYF.